The 2 T cell receptor beta chains given below trace back to one sample, sequenced in a study of T cells in Graves' hyperthyroidism and ophthalmopathy. Researchers took RNA transcripts and amplified the TCR beta CDR3 regions from them. First-round RT-PCR targeting the TCR CDR3 was performed with the HTBI primer set. TCRdb fed the multiplex PCR reads into MiXCR, producing one record per CDR3 protein. The sample includes around 350,000 distinct CDR3 sequences, 20% to 25% seen only once; the top ten take more than 60%. The sequenced material came from blood. These receptor sequences come from a man in his forties or fifties with Graves' hyperthyroidism.

Only a few counts were recorded for this clonotype. The chain combines TRBV14 with TRBJ1-6, with TRBD1 identical over 7 bases. The CDR3 length is 14 residues. V lost 3 bases to trimming and J lost 6 bases; unmatched junction nucleotides: 2. Germline CDR1 reads SGHDN; CDR2 reads FVKESK. The CDR3 region is CASSHKGANSPLHF. As DNA, the CDR3 is TGTGCCAGCAGCCATAAGGGGGCTAATTCACCCCTCCACTTT. Supplemented by reference TRBV14 and TRBJ1-6, the full variable domain reads EAGVTQFPSHSVIEKGQTVTLRCDPISGHDNLYWYRRVMGKEIKFLLHFVKESKQDESGMPNNRFLAERTGGTYSTLKVQPAELEDSGVYFCASSHKGANSPLHFGNGTRLTVT.

The chain employs TRBV7-3 and TRBJ2-3; possible D gene TRBD1, 6 bases. CDR1 is SGHTA and CDR2 is FQGTGA in the germline V gene. Trimming left V 2 bases short and J 4 bases short, with 16 bases between. The CDR3 extends over 16 amino acids. The CDR3 region has the DNA TGTGCCAGCAGCTTAGCCACAGGGCCTCGGGCAGATACGCAGTATTTT. This encodes CASSLATGPRADTQYF.